The subject of this entry is one T cell receptor beta chain. Its antigen is as yet unknown. The primer mix had 60 Vbeta and 13 Jbeta primers. The protocol was immunoSEQ multiplex PCR, while the TCRdb copy is restricted to in-frame clones and leaves out a portion. Of around 120,000 clones listed, 70% to 75% are singletons. V lost 3 bases, J lost 0 bases, and 7 bases stayed unmatched. This CDR3 has 17 amino acids. Germline V CDR1 and CDR2: GTSNPN, SVGIG (reference sequence). These data belong to a study of cytomegalovirus exposure and HLA in healthy donors. Despite likely unrecorded immune exposures, the donors were nominally healthy at the time of sampling. Study results and caveats: The listing of 150 or so TCR beta chains classed them as cytomegalovirus-associated.

The clonotype originates from a woman aged 18 to 35 in good health and CMV-seronegative. The specimen sequenced was PBMCs. The rearrangement joins TRBV30 to TRBJ2-4; 11 nucleotides line up with TRBD1. As DNA, the CDR3 is TGTGCCTGGAGCCGGGACAGGGGGATAGGAGCCAAAAACATTCAGTACTTC. Translating gives CAWSRDRGIGAKNIQYF.